This T cell receptor beta chain is drawn from a study of PD-L1 blockade in urothelial cancer. Study as a whole: Per blood sample, T cells had a median of about 130,000.

The sample's time point: pretreatment peripheral blood. The study collected 1 to 8 samples per patient, pretreatment and on-treatment. What went into each PCR as a spike was synthetic TCR analog templates. Assay: immunoSEQ multiplex PCR; the TCRdb copy retains only in-frame clones and omits some. The sample has fewer than 100,000 clones, around four fifths seen once. This CDR3 has 17 amino acids. The chain carries TRBV21-1 and TRBJ2-2; the DNA was not used to check the table's D call, TRBD2. TRBV21-1 is deemed a pseudogene. This clonotype was sampled from a man aged 35 to 55 with urothelial cancer. The source material was PBMCs, sampled around atezolizumab (anti-PD-L1) treatment. The CDR3, as DNA: TGTGCCAGCAGCCTTAGGAGGAGAGGAGCGGGCCCCGGGGAGCTGTTTTTT. This sequence encodes CASSLRRRGAGPGELFF.